This T cell receptor (beta chain) was profiled in a study of blood T cell repertoires in COVID-19. Study summary: Acute and convalescent COVID-19 specimens originated in the United States, Italy and Spain.

Germline V lookup: CDR1 DFQATT, CDR2 SNEGSKA (reference sequence). CDR3 length: 11 residues. The junction had 4 bases not matched to a gene; V was cut back by 6 bases and J by 6 bases. The age range of participants was 18 to 89 years, with residence in under 30 US areas. Cohorts were based on clinical histories the participants reported. In the authors' methods: Amplification with reference gene primers provided the estimates of nucleated cell counts. Assay: immunoSEQ multiplex PCR; the TCRdb copy retains only in-frame clones and omits some. The DNA gave D and trimming, while V, J and clone size come from that table. Counted here are over 250,000 clones, roughly 80% occurring once; the ten biggest clones make up 5%.

The rearrangement uses TRBV20-1 and TRBJ2-7, with 8 bases lining up with TRBD2. Material for sequencing was PBMCs or T cells enriched from blood (not recorded which). The source is a man aged 40-55 years who had been exposed to COVID-19. As DNA, the CDR3 is TGCAGTGCGGGGACTAGTTTCGAGCAGTACTTC. This codes for CSAGTSFEQYF.